One and the same sample provided the 2 T cell receptor beta chains below, sequenced in a study of T cells in Graves' hyperthyroidism and ophthalmopathy. The TCR beta CDR3 regions underwent amplification using RNA transcripts as the source. First-round RT-PCR of the TCR CDR3 relied on the HTBI primer set. MiXCR, run by TCRdb on the multiplex PCR reads, gives a single entry per CDR3 protein. Among around 340,000 distinct CDR3 sequences, 15% to 20% were seen once, and the ten largest hold under 55%. The sequencing sample was made of blood. These receptors originate from a woman between 50 and 59 years old with Graves' hyperthyroidism.

At least ten counts were recorded for this clonotype. V and J are TRBV7-2 and TRBJ1-1; TRBD1 is a possible D gene (6 bases). Germline assignment: CDR1 SGHTA and CDR2 FQGNSA. The CDR3 has 14 residues. The V end was cut by 3 bases, the J end by 1 base, with 9 bases between. The CDR3 sequence is CASSLRQENTEAFF. CDR3 nucleotide sequence: TGTGCCAGCAGCTTGAGACAGGAGAACACTGAAGCTTTCTTT.

The table lists this clonotype with a few counts. With a much larger clone just one base away, this may be a read error. It is unclear where the CDR3 begins or ends on the DNA, so no DNA is shown, and the CDR3 is as TCRdb lists it. The V call is TRBV6-2 or TRBV6-3, the J call TRBJ2-7. The CDR3 is 15 residues long, counting both termini. Per germline, CDR1 MNHEY and CDR2 SVGEGT. Here the CDR3 reads CASSSSLPGSYEQHF.